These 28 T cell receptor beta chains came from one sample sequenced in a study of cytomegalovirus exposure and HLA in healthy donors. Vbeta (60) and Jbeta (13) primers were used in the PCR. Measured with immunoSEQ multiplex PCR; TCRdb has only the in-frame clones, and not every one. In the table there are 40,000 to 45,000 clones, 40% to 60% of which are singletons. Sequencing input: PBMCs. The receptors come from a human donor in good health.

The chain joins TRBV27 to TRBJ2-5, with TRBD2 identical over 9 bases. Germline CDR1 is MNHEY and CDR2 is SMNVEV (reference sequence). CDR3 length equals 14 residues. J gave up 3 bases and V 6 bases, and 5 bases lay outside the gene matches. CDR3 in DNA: TGTGCCAGCAGCCCGGGACTAGCAAAAGAGACCCAGTACTTC. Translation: CASSPGLAKETQYF.

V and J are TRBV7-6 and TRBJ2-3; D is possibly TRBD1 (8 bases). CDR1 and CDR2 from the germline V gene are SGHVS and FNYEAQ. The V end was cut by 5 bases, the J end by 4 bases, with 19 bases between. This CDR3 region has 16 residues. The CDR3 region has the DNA TGTGCCAGCAGCGGGGCACAGGGGGGGGGAGCAGATACGCAGTATTTT. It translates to CASSGAQGGGADTQYF.

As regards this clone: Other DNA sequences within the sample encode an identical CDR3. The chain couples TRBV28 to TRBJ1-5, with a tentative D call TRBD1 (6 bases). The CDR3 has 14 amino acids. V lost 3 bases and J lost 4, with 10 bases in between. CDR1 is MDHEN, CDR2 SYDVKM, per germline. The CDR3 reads CASSFRTVNQPQHF. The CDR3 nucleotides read TGTGCCAGCAGTTTCAGGACAGTTAATCAGCCCCAGCATTTT.

CDR3 nucleotides: TGTGCCAGCAGCCCCCGGACAGGCCCAAAACTGTTTTTT. It yields the protein CASSPRTGPKLFF. The chain has TRBV9 and TRBJ1-4; 7 bases align to TRBD1. CDR1 is SGDLS and CDR2 is YYNGEE in the germline V gene. This CDR3 comprises 13 residues. The V gene end was trimmed by 4 bases and the J gene end by 10 bases; junction bases not matched to a gene: 7. Full variable domain (remainder filled in from reference TRBV9 and TRBJ1-4): DSGVTQTPKHLITATGQRVTLRCSPRSGDLSVYWYQQSLDQGLQFLIQYYNGEERAKGNILERFSAQQFPDLHSELNLSSLELGDSALYFCASSPRTGPKLFFGSGTQLSVL.

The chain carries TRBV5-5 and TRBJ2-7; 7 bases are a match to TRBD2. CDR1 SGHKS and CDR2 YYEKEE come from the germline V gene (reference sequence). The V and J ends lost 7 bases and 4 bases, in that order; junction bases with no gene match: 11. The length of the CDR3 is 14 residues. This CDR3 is CASCRRDYDYEQYF. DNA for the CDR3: TGTGCCAGCTGCCGCCGGGACTACGATTACGAGCAGTACTTC.

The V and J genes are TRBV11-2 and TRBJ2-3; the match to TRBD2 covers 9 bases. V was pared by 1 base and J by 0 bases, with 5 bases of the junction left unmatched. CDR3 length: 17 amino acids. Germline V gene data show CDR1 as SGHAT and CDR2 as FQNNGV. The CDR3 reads CASSLVLAGSSTDTQYF. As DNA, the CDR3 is TGTGCCAGCAGCTTAGTTCTAGCGGGGTCTAGCACAGATACGCAGTATTTT.

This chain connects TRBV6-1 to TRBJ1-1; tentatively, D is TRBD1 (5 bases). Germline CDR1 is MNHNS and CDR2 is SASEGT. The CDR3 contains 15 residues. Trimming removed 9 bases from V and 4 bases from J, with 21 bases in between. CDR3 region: CASQVSWGGSTEAFF. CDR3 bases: TGTGCCAGTCAAGTCTCCTGGGGCGGGAGCACTGAAGCTTTCTTT.

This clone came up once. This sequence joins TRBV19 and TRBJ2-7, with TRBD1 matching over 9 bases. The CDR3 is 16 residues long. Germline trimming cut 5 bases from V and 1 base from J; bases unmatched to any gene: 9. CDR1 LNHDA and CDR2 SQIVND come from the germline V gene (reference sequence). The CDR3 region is CASSVYRGHFSYEQYF. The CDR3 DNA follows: TGTGCCAGTAGTGTTTACAGGGGGCACTTTTCCTACGAGCAGTACTTC.

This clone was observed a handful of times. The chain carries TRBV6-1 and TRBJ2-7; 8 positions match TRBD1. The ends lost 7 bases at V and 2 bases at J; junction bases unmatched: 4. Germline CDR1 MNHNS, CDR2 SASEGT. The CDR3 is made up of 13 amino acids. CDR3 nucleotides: TGTGCCAGCACACGGACAGGGACCTACGAGCAGTACTTC. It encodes CASTRTGTYEQYF.

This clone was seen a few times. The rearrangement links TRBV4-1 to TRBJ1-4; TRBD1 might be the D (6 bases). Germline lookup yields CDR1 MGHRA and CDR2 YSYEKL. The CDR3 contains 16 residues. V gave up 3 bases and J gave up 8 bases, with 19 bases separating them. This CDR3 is CASSQGAGGGEEKLFF. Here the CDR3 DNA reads TGCGCCAGCAGCCAGGGGGCGGGGGGCGGGGAGGAAAAACTGTTTTTT.

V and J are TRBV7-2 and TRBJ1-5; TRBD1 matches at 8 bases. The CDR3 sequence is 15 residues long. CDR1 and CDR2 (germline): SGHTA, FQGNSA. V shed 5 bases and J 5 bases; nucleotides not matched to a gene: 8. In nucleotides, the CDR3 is TGTGCCAGCAGCGCCGGACAGGGCGGGTATCAGCCCCAGCATTTT. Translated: CASSAGQGGYQPQHF.

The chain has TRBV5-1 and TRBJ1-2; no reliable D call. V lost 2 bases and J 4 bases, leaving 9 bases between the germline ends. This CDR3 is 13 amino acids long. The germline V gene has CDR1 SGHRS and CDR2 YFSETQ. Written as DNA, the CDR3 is TGCGCCAGCAGCTTTGACACCTCCTATGGCTACACCTTC. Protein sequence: CASSFDTSYGYTF.

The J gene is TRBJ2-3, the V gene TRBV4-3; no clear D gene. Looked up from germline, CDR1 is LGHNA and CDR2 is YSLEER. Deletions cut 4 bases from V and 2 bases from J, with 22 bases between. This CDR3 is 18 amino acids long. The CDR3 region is CASSLGPKMDGYTDTQYF. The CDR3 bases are TGCGCCAGCAGCCTTGGGCCCAAAATGGATGGTTACACAGATACGCAGTATTTT.

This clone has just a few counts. In DNA, the CDR3 is TGTGCCAGCAGCTTAGAGGGGACAGGGATTTCACCCCTCCACTTT. Protein sequence: CASSLEGTGISPLHF. This chain links TRBV11-2 with TRBJ1-6, with 9 bases identical to TRBD1. The CDR3 has 15 amino acids. The germline V gene encodes CDR1 SGHAT and CDR2 FQNNGV. Losses at the gene ends were 0 bases for V and 9 bases for J; bases not matched to a gene: 3.

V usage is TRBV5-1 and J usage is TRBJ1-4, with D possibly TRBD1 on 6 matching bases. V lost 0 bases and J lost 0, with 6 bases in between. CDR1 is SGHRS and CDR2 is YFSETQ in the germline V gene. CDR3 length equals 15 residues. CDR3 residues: CASSLGTATNEKLFF. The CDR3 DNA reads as TGCGCCAGCAGCTTGGGGACAGCAACTAATGAAAAACTGTTTTTT.

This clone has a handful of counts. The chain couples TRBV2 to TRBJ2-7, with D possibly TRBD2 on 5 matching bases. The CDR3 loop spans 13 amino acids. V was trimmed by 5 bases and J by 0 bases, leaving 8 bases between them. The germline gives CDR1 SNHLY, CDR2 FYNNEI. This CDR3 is CASSLRASYEQYF. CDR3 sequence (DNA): TGTGCCAGCAGTTTGAGGGCCTCCTACGAGCAGTACTTC.

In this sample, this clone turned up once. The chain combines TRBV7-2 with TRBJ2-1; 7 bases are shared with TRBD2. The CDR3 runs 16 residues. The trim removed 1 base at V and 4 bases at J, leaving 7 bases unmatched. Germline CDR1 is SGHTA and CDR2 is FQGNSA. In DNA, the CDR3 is TGTGCCAGCAGCTTAGGGGTTGGCGGGAGTTACAATGAGCAGTTCTTC. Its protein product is CASSLGVGGSYNEQFF.

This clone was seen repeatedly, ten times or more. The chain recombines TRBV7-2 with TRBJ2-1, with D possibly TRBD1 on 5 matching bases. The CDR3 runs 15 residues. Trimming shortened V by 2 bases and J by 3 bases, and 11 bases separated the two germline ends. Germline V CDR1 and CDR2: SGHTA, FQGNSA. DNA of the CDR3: TGTGCCAGCAGCTTACAGGGTCTTCGCTACAATGAGCAGTTCTTC. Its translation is CASSLQGLRYNEQFF. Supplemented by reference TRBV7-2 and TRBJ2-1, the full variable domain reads GAGVSQSPSNKVTEKGKDVELRCDPISGHTALYWYRQSLGQGLEFLIYFQGNSAPDKSGLPSDRFSAERTGGSVSTLTIQRTQQEDSAVYLCASSLQGLRYNEQFFGPGTRLTVL.

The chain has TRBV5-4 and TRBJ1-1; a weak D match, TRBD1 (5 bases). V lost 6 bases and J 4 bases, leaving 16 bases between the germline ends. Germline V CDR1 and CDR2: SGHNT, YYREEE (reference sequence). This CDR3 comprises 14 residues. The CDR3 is CASTLGPTGTEAFF. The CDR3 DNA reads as TGTGCCAGCACCCTGGGGCCAACAGGCACTGAAGCTTTCTTT.

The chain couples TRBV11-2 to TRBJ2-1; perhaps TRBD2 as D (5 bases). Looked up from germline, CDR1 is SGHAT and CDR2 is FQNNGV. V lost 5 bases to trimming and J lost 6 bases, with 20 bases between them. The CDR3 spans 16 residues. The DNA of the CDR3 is TGTGCCAGCAGCCTACGTTTGGACTCCCTCTTCAATGAGCAGTTCTTC. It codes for CASSLRLDSLFNEQFF.

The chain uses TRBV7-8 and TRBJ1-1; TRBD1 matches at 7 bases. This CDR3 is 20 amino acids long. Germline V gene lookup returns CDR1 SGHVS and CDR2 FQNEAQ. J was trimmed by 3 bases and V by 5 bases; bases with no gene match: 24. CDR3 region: CASSPRDHVTGVSMDTEAFF. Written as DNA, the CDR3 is TGTGCCAGCAGCCCCAGGGACCACGTAACAGGGGTGAGCATGGACACTGAAGCTTTCTTT. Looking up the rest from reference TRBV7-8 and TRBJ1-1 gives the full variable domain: GAGVSQSPRYKVAKRGQDVALRCDPISGHVSLFWYQQALGQGPEFLTYFQNEAQLDKSGLPSDRFFAERPEGSVSTLKIQRTQQEDSAVYLCASSPRDHVTGVSMDTEAFFGQGTRLTVV.

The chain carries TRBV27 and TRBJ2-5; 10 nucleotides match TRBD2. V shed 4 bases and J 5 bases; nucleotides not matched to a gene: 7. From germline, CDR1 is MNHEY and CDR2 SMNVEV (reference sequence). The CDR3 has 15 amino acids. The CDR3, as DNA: TGTGCCAGCAGTTCATGGACTAGCGGTGGGGAGACCCAGTACTTC. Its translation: CASSSWTSGGETQYF.

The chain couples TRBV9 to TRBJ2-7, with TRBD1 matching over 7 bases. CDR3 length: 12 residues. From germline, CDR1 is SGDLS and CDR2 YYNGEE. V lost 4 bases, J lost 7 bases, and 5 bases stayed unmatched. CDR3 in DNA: TGTGCCAGCAGCCCACAGGGGCGGGAGCAGTACTTC. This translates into CASSPQGREQYF.

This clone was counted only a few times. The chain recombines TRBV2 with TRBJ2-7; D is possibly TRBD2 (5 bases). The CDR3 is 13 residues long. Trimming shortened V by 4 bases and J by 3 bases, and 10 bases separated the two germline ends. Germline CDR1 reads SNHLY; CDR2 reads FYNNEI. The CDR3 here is CASSVAEGYEQYF. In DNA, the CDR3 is TGTGCCAGCAGTGTCGCTGAGGGCTACGAGCAGTACTTC.

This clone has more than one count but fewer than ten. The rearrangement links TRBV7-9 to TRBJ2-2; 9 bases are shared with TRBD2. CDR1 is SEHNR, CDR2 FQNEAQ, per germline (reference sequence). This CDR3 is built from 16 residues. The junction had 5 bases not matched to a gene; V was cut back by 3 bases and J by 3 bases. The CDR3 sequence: CASSFGLAGYTGELFF. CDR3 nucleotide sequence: TGTGCCAGCAGCTTTGGGCTAGCGGGATACACCGGGGAGCTGTTTTTT.

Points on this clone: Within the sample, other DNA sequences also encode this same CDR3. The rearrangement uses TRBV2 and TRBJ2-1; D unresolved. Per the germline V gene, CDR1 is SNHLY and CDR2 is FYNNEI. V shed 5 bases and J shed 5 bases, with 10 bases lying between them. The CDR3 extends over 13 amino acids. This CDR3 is CASSRQIDNEQFF. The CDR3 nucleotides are TGTGCCAGCAGTCGCCAGATTGACAATGAGCAGTTCTTC.

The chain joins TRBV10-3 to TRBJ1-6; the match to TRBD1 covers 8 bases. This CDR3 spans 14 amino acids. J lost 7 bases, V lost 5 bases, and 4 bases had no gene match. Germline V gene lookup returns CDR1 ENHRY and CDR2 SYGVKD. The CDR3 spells CAISTGTGNSPLHF. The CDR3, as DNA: TGTGCCATCAGTACCGGGACAGGCAATTCACCCCTCCACTTT.

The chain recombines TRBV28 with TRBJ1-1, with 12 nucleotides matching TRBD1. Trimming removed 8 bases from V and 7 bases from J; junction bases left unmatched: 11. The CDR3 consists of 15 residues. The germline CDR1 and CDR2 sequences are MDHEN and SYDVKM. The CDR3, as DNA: TGTGCCAGCGCAGTGGGACAGGGGGCTCGGGGTGAAGCTTTCTTT. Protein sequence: CASAVGQGARGEAFF.